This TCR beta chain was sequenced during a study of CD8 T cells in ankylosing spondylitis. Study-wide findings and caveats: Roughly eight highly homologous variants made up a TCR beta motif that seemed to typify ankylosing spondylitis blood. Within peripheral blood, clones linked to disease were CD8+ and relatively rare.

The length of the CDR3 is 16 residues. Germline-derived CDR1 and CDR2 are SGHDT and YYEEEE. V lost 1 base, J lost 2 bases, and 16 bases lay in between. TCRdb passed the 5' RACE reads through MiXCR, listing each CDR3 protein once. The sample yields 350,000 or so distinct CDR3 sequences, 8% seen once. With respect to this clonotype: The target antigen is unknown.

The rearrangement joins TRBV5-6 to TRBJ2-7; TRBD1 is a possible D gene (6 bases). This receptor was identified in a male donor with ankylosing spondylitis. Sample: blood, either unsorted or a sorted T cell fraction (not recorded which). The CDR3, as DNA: TGTGCCAGCAGCTTGAGGGGGATATCAGGAACCTACGAGCAGTACTTC. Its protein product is CASSLRGISGTYEQYF. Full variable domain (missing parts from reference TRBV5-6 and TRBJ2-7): DAGVTQSPTHLIKTRGQQVTLRCSPKSGHDTVSWYQQALGQGPQFIFQYYEEEERQRGNFPDRFSGHQFPNYSSELNVNALLLGDSALYLCASSLRGISGTYEQYFGPGTRLTVT.